The present T cell receptor beta chain was sequenced within a study of blood T cell repertoires in COVID-19. This CDR3 region has 16 residues. V lost 0 bases and J lost 8; bases outside the gene matches: 9. Germline V gives CDR1 SGHNT, CDR2 YENEEA. Sequencing was performed with immunoSEQ multiplex PCR; in TCRdb, only in-frame clones are kept and a portion is missing. The table includes some 150,000 clones, over 65% detected once. The sequence derives from a woman aged 50 to 65 who had recovered from COVID-19. This chain joins TRBV11-3 and TRBJ2-1; 8 positions match TRBD2. Sequenced: PBMCs or T cells enriched from blood (not recorded which). CDR3 DNA sequence: TGTGCCAGCAGCTTAGAGAGTTCGGGAGGGCCGTATGAGCAGTTCTTC. Protein: CASSLESSGGPYEQFF.